Shown below are 21 T cell receptor beta chains from a single sample sequenced in a study of blood T cell repertoires in COVID-19. Produced via immunoSEQ multiplex PCR; TCRdb's table is partial and in-frame only. The sample yields roughly 25,000 clones, about 88% seen once. The sample taken for sequencing was peripheral blood. Receptors originate from a man in his sixties or seventies with acute or convalescent COVID-19.

In its sample, this clone was seen a few times. V gene TRBV12-3 or TRBV12-4 combines with J gene TRBJ2-7, with D tentatively TRBD2 (5 bases). The CDR3 extends over 12 amino acids. V lost 4 bases, J lost 3 bases, and 7 bases lay in between. The CDR3 nucleotides are TGTGCCAGCAGTTCCGGGAACTACGAGCAGTACTTC. Translating gives CASSSGNYEQYF.

The rearrangement joins TRBV5-1 to TRBJ2-1; 14 bases map to TRBD2. CDR3 length: 16 residues. V shed 2 bases and J 6 bases; nucleotides not matched to a gene: 4. Per the germline V gene, CDR1 is SGHRS and CDR2 is YFSETQ. This CDR3 reads CASSFGLAGGLNEQFF. In DNA, the CDR3 is TGCGCCAGCAGCTTCGGACTAGCGGGAGGTCTCAATGAGCAGTTCTTC.

The V gene is TRBV25-1, the J gene TRBJ1-5; 8 bases align to TRBD1. CDR1 and CDR2 from the germline V gene are MGHDK and SYGVNS. The length of the CDR3 is 12 residues. The ends lost 4 bases at V and 7 bases at J; junction bases unmatched: 0. CDR3 nucleotides: TGTGCCAGCAGTGGGACAGGGCAGCCCCAGCATTTT. This codes for CASSGTGQPQHF.

The CDR3, as DNA: TGTGCCAGCAGTGACCCGACAGGGGTTAGGAGTGAGCAGTTCTTC. This sequence encodes CASSDPTGVRSEQFF. The gene calls are TRBV2 and TRBJ2-1; TRBD1 matches at 8 bases. The V gene end was trimmed by 3 bases and the J gene end by 9 bases; junction bases not matched to a gene: 10. Germline assignment: CDR1 SNHLY and CDR2 FYNNEI. There are 15 residues in the CDR3. The entire variable domain, with the rest obtained from reference TRBV2 and TRBJ2-1, is as follows: EPEVTQTPSHQVTQMGQEVILRCVPISNHLYFYWYRQILGQKVEFLVSFYNNEISEKSEIFDDQFSVERPDGSNFTLKIRSTKLEDSAMYFCASSDPTGVRSEQFFGPGTRLTVL.

The chain combines TRBV5-1 with TRBJ1-4; the match to TRBD1 covers 12 bases. The CDR3 has 16 residues. Trimming removed 3 bases from V and 8 bases from J; junction bases left unmatched: 8. Germline loops: CDR1 SGHRS, CDR2 YFSETQ. The CDR3 DNA follows: TGCGCCAGCAGCTCGGGACAGGGGGCGCCGGTGGAAAAACTGTTTTTT. Its translation: CASSSGQGAPVEKLFF.

The CDR3 bases are TGTGCCAGCAGCCCCCTGTCGTCGAACACCGGGGAGCTGTTTTTT. Translation: CASSPLSSNTGELFF. The V call is TRBV7-6, the J call TRBJ2-2; D gene uncertain. The V end lost 5 bases, the J end lost 0 bases, and 10 bases lay between the germline ends. CDR1 and CDR2 (germline): SGHVS, FNYEAQ. The CDR3 is 15 residues long.

The chain joins TRBV7-3 to TRBJ2-1; 7 bases map to TRBD2. The CDR3 consists of 15 residues. The germline V gene encodes CDR1 SGHTA and CDR2 FQGTGA. Losses at the gene ends were 2 bases for V and 6 bases for J; bases not matched to a gene: 7. The CDR3 DNA follows: TGTGCCAGCAGCTTAGGCGGGAGTGCGGGCAATGAGCAGTTCTTC. It translates to CASSLGGSAGNEQFF. Complete variable domain (other parts from reference TRBV7-3 and TRBJ2-1): GAGVSQTPSNKVTEKGKYVELRCDPISGHTALYWYRQSLGQGPEFLIYFQGTGAADDSGLPNDRFFAVRPEGSVSTLKIQRTERGDSAVYLCASSLGGSAGNEQFFGPGTRLTVL.

The chain joins TRBV5-1 to TRBJ2-1; 8 positions agree with TRBD1. The CDR3 loop spans 15 amino acids. J was trimmed by 8 bases and V by 0 bases; bases with no gene match: 7. In germline, CDR1 is SGHRS, CDR2 YFSETQ. Written as DNA, the CDR3 is TGCGCCAGCAGCTTGGCCCGACAGGGGTATGATGAGCAGTTCTTC. Translation: CASSLARQGYDEQFF. Complete variable domain (other parts from reference TRBV5-1 and TRBJ2-1): KAGVTQTPRYLIKTRGQQVTLSCSPISGHRSVSWYQQTPGQGLQFLFEYFSETQRNKGNFPGRFSGRQFSNSRSEMNVSTLELGDSALYLCASSLARQGYDEQFFGPGTRLTVL.

The chain is built from TRBV4-1 and TRBJ2-7; 9 bases line up with TRBD2. Germline V CDR1 and CDR2: MGHRA, YSYEKL. This CDR3 is 18 amino acids long. Trimming took 0 bases from V and 0 from J; bases not matched to a gene: 9. The DNA for the CDR3 is TGCGCCAGCAGCCAAGAACCGAATAGCGGGGGAAGCTCCTACGAGCAGTACTTC. Protein sequence: CASSQEPNSGGSSYEQYF.

CDR3 sequence reads: CASSWGQDVYEQYF. CDR3 in DNA: TGTGCCAGCAGCTGGGGACAGGACGTCTACGAGCAGTACTTC. J is TRBJ2-7 and V is TRBV5-6; 8 bases agree with TRBD1. CDR1 and CDR2 (germline): SGHDT, YYEEEE. CDR3 size: 14 residues. V was clipped by 3 bases and J by 3 bases; unmatched bases: 5.

In this sample, this clone turned up once. The chain joins TRBV5-1 to TRBJ2-5, with D perhaps TRBD1 (6 bases). V lost 4 bases to trimming and J lost 0 bases, with 13 bases between them. The CDR3 is 15 amino acids. Germline V CDR1 and CDR2: SGHRS, YFSETQ. CDR3 sequence reads: CASSATGTYQETQYF. The CDR3 DNA reads as TGCGCCAGCAGCGCCACCGGGACATACCAAGAGACCCAGTACTTC.

The chain's CDR3 is CASSERGTGGFEQYF. CDR3 sequence (DNA): TGTGCCAGCAGTGAACGGGGGACAGGGGGATTCGAGCAGTACTTC. V gene TRBV2 combines with J gene TRBJ2-7, with 11 bases fitting TRBD1. Germline assignment: CDR1 SNHLY and CDR2 FYNNEI. This CDR3 region has 15 residues. V lost 2 bases to trimming and J lost 6 bases; unmatched junction nucleotides: 6.

In DNA form, the CDR3 reads TGCGCCAGCAGCTTGGCCTACTCAGGGGGCGGGGAAGATACGCAGTATTTT. Its translation is CASSLAYSGGGEDTQYF. V and J are TRBV5-1 and TRBJ2-3; 8 positions match TRBD1. This CDR3 comprises 17 residues. CDR1 and CDR2 (germline): SGHRS, YFSETQ. J was trimmed by 5 bases and V by 0 bases; bases with no gene match: 11.

The chain employs TRBV5-1 and TRBJ2-5, with 9 positions matching TRBD1. The ends lost 4 bases at V and 5 bases at J; junction bases unmatched: 9. The CDR3 is 15 amino acids. The germline V gene encodes CDR1 SGHRS and CDR2 YFSETQ. The CDR3: CASSLTLGQGETQYF. Written as DNA, the CDR3 is TGCGCCAGCAGCCTAACCCTAGGACAGGGGGAGACCCAGTACTTC.

The chain has TRBV14 and TRBJ2-7; the D gene is possibly TRBD2 (6 bases). V was shortened by 0 bases and J by 7 bases, with 19 bases between the two germline ends. CDR1 and CDR2 (germline): SGHDN, FVKESK. The CDR3 has 16 amino acids. The CDR3 DNA sequence: TGTGCCAGCAGCCAAGAAGGTACTAGCCTGAGCGATGAGCAGTACTTC. Translating it yields CASSQEGTSLSDEQYF.

This sequence joins TRBV5-6 and TRBJ1-5, with a tentative D call TRBD1 (6 bases). The CDR3 is 15 residues long. V lost 4 bases and J lost 2, with 13 bases in between. Germline CDR1 and CDR2: SGHDT and YYEEEE. The CDR3 DNA reads as TGTGCCAGCAGCACAAATCCAGGGGGCAATCAGCCCCAGCATTTT. Amino acids: CASSTNPGGNQPQHF. Based on the CDR3 plus reference TRBV5-6 and TRBJ1-5, the full variable domain is DAGVTQSPTHLIKTRGQQVTLRCSPKSGHDTVSWYQQALGQGPQFIFQYYEEEERQRGNFPDRFSGHQFPNYSSELNVNALLLGDSALYLCASSTNPGGNQPQHFGDGTRLSIL.

This chain connects TRBV6-5 to TRBJ1-5; possible D gene TRBD1, 5 bases. Germline assignment: CDR1 MNHEY and CDR2 SVGAGI. The CDR3 runs to 13 residues. The ends were cut back, 6 bases at V and 2 bases at J, with 8 bases in the middle. Written as DNA, the CDR3 is TGTGCCAGCAGGGAGACAGGCAATCAGCCCCAGCATTTT. Translation gives CASRETGNQPQHF.

The rearrangement uses TRBV19 and TRBJ2-4; TRBD2 agrees at 9 bases. The junction had 13 bases not matched to a gene; V was cut back by 4 bases and J by 9 bases. CDR1 and CDR2 (germline): LNHDA, SQIVND (reference sequence). The CDR3 has 16 amino acids. The CDR3 protein is CASSTQQAGGSGIQYF. In DNA, the CDR3 is TGTGCCAGTAGTACCCAACAGGCGGGAGGGTCGGGCATTCAGTACTTC.

V gene TRBV2 combines with J gene TRBJ1-1, with 8 positions matching TRBD1. With 6 bases clipped from V and 5 bases from J, the junction kept 8 bases outside the gene matches. Germline-derived CDR1 and CDR2 are SNHLY and FYNNEI. The CDR3 is made up of 14 amino acids. Written as DNA, the CDR3 is TGTGCCAGCAGCGAAACAGGGGGTATTACTGAAGCTTTCTTT. Translation gives CASSETGGITEAFF.

This chain links TRBV19 with TRBJ1-5; D is undetermined. CDR1 is LNHDA and CDR2 is SQIVND in the germline V gene (reference sequence). This CDR3 spans 15 amino acids. Deletions cut 5 bases from V and 3 bases from J, with 14 bases between. Written as DNA, the CDR3 is TGTGCCAGTAGTCAATCGGGGAGGGACAATCAGCCCCAGCATTTT. Its protein product is CASSQSGRDNQPQHF.

The V gene is TRBV10-3, the J gene TRBJ1-2; 10 positions match TRBD1. The CDR3 runs 15 residues. Germline trimming cut 3 bases from V and 2 bases from J; bases unmatched to any gene: 3. Germline V gives CDR1 ENHRY, CDR2 SYGVKD. CDR3 bases: TGTGCCATCAGTGAAGGACAGGGGGGAAACTATGGCTACACCTTC. This translates into CAISEGQGGNYGYTF.